This paragraph covers one T cell receptor (beta chain) sequence. Its antigen is currently unknown. These data originate in a study of CD8+ T cells in alopecia areata. Background on the study: Tofacitinib was taken orally by treated patients, and the dose was 5 to 10 mg twice daily. Study findings and constraints: For lesional scalp, especially alopecia totalis/universalis, clonality was higher than in normal scalp.

The germline V gene has CDR1 ENHRY and CDR2 SYGVKD. The CDR3 runs 13 residues. V was shortened by 6 bases and J by 6 bases, with 13 bases between the two germline ends. After isolation, RNA underwent reverse transcription to generate cDNA as the sequencing template. Libraries were prepared by immunoSEQ multiplex PCR; TCRdb keeps only in-frame clonotypes and omits some of them. Of about 190,000 clones listed, around three fifths are singletons. Treatment described: oral pan-JAK inhibitor, 5-10 mg twice daily. This specimen consisted of CD4+ T cells sorted from blood, obtained at week 24, from a patient treated with tofacitinib. The genes are TRBV10-3 and TRBJ2-3; D not certain. The source of this sequence is a human donor with alopecia areata. CDR3 loop: CAIRASSADTQYF. DNA for the CDR3: TGTGCCATCAGGGCTAGTTCCGCGGATACGCAGTATTTT.